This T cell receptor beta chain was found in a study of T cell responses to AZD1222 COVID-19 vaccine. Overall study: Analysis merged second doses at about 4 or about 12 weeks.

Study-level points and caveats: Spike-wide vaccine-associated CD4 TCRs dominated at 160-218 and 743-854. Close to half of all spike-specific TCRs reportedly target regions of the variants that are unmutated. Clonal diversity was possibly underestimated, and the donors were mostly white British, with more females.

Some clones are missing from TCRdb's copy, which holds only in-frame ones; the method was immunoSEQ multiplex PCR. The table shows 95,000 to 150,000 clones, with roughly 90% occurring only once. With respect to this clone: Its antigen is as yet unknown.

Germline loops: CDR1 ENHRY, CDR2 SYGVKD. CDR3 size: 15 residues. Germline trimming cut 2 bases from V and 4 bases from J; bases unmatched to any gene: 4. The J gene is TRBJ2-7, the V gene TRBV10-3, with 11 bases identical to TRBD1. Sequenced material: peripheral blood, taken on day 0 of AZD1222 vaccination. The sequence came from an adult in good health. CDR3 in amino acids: CAISEPGQGDYEQYF. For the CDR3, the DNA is TGTGCCATCAGTGAGCCGGGACAGGGGGATTACGAGCAGTACTTC.